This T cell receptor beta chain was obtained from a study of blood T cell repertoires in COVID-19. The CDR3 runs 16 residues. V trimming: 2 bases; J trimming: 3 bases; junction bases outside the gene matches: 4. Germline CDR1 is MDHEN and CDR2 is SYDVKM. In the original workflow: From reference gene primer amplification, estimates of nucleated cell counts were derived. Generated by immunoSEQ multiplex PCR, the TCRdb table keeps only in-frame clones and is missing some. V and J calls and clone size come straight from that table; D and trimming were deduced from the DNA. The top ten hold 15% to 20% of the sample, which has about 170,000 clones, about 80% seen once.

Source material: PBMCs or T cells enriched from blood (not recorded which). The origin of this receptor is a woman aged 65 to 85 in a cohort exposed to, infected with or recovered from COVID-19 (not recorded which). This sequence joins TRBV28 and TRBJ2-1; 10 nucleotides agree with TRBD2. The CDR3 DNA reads TGTGCCAGCAGTTTACTTACTAGCGGGGACTACAATGAGCAGTTCTTC. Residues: CASSLLTSGDYNEQFF.